Shown below are 20 T cell receptor beta chains from a single sample sequenced in a study of Graves' ophthalmopathy and Graves' hyperthyroidism. TCR beta CDR3 regions were amplified from RNA transcripts. After a first-round RT-PCR with HTBI primers, a second-round multiplex PCR was run. Each CDR3 protein gets one entry after TCRdb re-called the multiplex PCR reads with MiXCR. The data contain more than 550,000 distinct CDR3 sequences, about two fifths of them singletons. The sample consisted of peripheral blood. Receptors originate from an adult man with Graves' ophthalmopathy.

The chain uses TRBV9 and TRBJ1-3; 7 nucleotides align to TRBD1. Trimming took 3 bases from V and 0 from J; bases not matched to a gene: 9. The CDR3 consists of 17 residues. Per the germline V gene, CDR1 is SGDLS and CDR2 is YYNGEE. Written as DNA, the CDR3 is TGTGCCAGCAGCGGTTCCGGGACAGCGTCCTCTGGAAACACCATATATTTT. This translates into CASSGSGTASSGNTIYF. The entire variable domain, with the rest obtained from reference TRBV9 and TRBJ1-3, is as follows: DSGVTQTPKHLITATGQRVTLRCSPRSGDLSVYWYQQSLDQGLQFLIQYYNGEERAKGNILERFSAQQFPDLHSELNLSSLELGDSALYFCASSGSGTASSGNTIYFGEGSWLTVV.

There are many counts of this clonotype. The rearrangement links TRBV15 to TRBJ2-7, with TRBD2 as a possible D gene (6 bases). CDR1 is LNHNV and CDR2 is YYDKDF in the germline V gene (reference sequence). The CDR3 consists of 12 residues. V lost 3 bases and J lost 3, with 6 bases in between. The CDR3 here is CATSREGYEQYF. The CDR3 DNA reads as TGTGCCACCAGCAGGGAGGGCTACGAGCAGTACTTC.

This chain connects TRBV6-2 or TRBV6-3 to TRBJ1-5; tentative D call: TRBD1 (6 bases). Germline V gives CDR1 MNHEY, CDR2 SVGEGT. Trimming stripped 6 bases from V and 4 bases from J, with 13 bases between. The CDR3 has 14 amino acids. The CDR3 protein is CASSAGTMNQPQHF. The CDR3 bases are TGTGCCAGCAGCGCCGGGACAATGAATCAGCCCCAGCATTTT.

As concerns this clonotype: One base away lies a much larger clone, so this may be a sequencing read error. This chain connects TRBV10-3 to TRBJ1-5; tentative D call: TRBD1 (5 bases). Trimming pared 4 bases from V and 6 bases from J, leaving 13 bases between. This CDR3 comprises 14 residues. CDR1 and CDR2 from the germline V gene are ENHRY and SYGVKD. The CDR3 sequence: CAISVQGGGQPQHF. Written as DNA, the CDR3 is TGTGCCATCAGTGTCCAGGGAGGAGGTCAGCCCCAGCATTTT.

The chain uses TRBV5-1 and TRBJ1-2; possibly TRBD1 for D (5 bases). Trimming shortened V by 3 bases and J by 8 bases, and 20 bases separated the two germline ends. The CDR3 is made up of 15 amino acids. The germline V gene has CDR1 SGHRS and CDR2 YFSETQ. The CDR3 here is CASSSGTSGDGGYTF. CDR3 sequence (DNA): TGCGCCAGCAGCTCTGGGACTAGCGGGGACGGGGGCTACACCTTC.

This CDR3 reads CASSIERGQPQHF. The CDR3 DNA reads TGTGCCAGTAGTATAGAGCGGGGACAGCCCCAGCATTTT. This chain connects TRBV19 to TRBJ1-5; no definite D call. Germline CDR1 LNHDA, CDR2 SQIVND (reference sequence). V shed 0 bases and J shed 7 bases, with 7 bases lying between them. The CDR3 covers 13 residues.

This clonotype has only one observation. The rearrangement links TRBV25-1 to TRBJ2-6, with D perhaps TRBD2 (7 bases). CDR3 length equals 14 residues. Per germline, CDR1 MGHDK and CDR2 SYGVNS. V was pared by 6 bases and J by 6 bases, with 12 bases between. The CDR3 DNA reads as TGTGCCAGCAGGCCGGGGGGCGCGGCCAACGTCCTGACTTTC. Its protein is CASRPGGAANVLTF.

This clonotype came up a few times. The J gene is TRBJ1-3, the V gene TRBV10-3; D possibly corresponds to TRBD1 (5 bases). The germline V and J ends were trimmed by 10 bases and 4 bases, with 14 bases remaining between them. CDR1 is ENHRY, CDR2 SYGVKD, per germline. The CDR3 consists of 13 residues. The CDR3 protein is CASRAPGGNTIYF. In DNA form, the CDR3 reads TGTGCCAGCAGGGCCCCCGGAGGAAACACCATATATTTT.

This clonotype was counted only a few times. The CDR3 region is CASSIPSGTGELFF. The CDR3 DNA follows: TGTGCCAGTAGTATTCCCTCCGGGACCGGGGAGCTGTTTTTT. V gene TRBV19 combines with J gene TRBJ2-2; D gene ambiguous. V lost 3 bases to trimming and J lost 5 bases, with 10 bases between them. Germline V lookup: CDR1 LNHDA, CDR2 SQIVND (reference sequence). The CDR3 loop spans 14 amino acids.

In its sample, this clonotype was seen once. The J gene is TRBJ2-5, the V gene TRBV6-5; 9 nucleotides match TRBD1. Germline lookup yields CDR1 MNHEY and CDR2 SVGAGI. Trimming cost V 6 bases and J 5 bases; bases outside gene matches: 7. This CDR3 comprises 14 residues. The CDR3 spells CASRSDRGRETQYF. CDR3 coding DNA: TGTGCCAGCAGATCGGACAGGGGCCGGGAGACCCAGTACTTC.

J is TRBJ2-7 and V is TRBV10-3; D tentatively reads TRBD1 or TRBD2 (5 bases each). V dropped 2 bases and J dropped 9 bases, with 17 bases sitting between them. The length of the CDR3 is 14 residues. The V gene's germline CDR1 is ENHRY and CDR2 SYGVKD. The CDR3 is CAISEGGSGVGQYF. In nucleotides, the CDR3 is TGTGCCATCAGTGAGGGGGGAAGTGGAGTCGGGCAGTACTTC.

Of note for this clonotype: Germline and junction disagree at one end, which may indicate a read error. The chain joins TRBV12-3 or TRBV12-4 to TRBJ2-7; no clear D gene. This CDR3 spans 14 amino acids. CDR3 nucleotides: TGTGTCAGCACCCCAGGTACGGTGCTTGGGGAGCAGTACTTC. This translates into CVSTPGTVLGEQYF.

The J gene is TRBJ2-7, the V gene TRBV2, with TRBD2 matching 10 bases. The V and J ends lost 8 bases and 0 bases, in that order; junction bases with no gene match: 10. The CDR3 extends over 16 amino acids. The V gene's germline CDR1 is SNHLY and CDR2 FYNNEI. CDR3 nucleotides: TGTGCCAGCCGTGGACTAGCGGACGCGAGCTCCTACGAGCAGTACTTC. Translating gives CASRGLADASSYEQYF.

As for this clonotype: Because the CDR3's place on the DNA is in doubt, the DNA is left out and the CDR3 is given as listed by TCRdb. The rearrangement joins TRBV25-1 to TRBJ1-2; the table names TRBD1, a call not compared with the DNA. CDR1 and CDR2 from the germline V gene are MGHDK and SYGVNS. The CDR3 adds up to 16 amino acids, both ends counted. The CDR3 sequence: CACSVEGSGEAYGYTF.

The V gene is TRBV25-1, the J gene TRBJ1-6, with D maybe TRBD1 (6 bases). Germline CDR1 is MGHDK and CDR2 is SYGVNS. The CDR3 length is 14 residues. Trimming took 6 bases from V and 10 from J, leaving 16 bases between them. The CDR3 nucleotides read TGTGCCAGCAGCCCCACAGGGCGAGAATCACCCCTCCACTTT. Translating it yields CASSPTGRESPLHF.

This clonotype has ten or more counts. The chain couples TRBV9 to TRBJ1-5; perhaps TRBD1 as D (6 bases). Trimming cost V 7 bases and J 7 bases, with 18 bases left between them. Germline V gene sequence: CDR1 SGDLS, CDR2 YYNGEE. The CDR3 has 14 residues. The DNA of the CDR3 is TGTGCCAGCTCCAAGGGGGTGGTTGGGCAGCCCCAGCATTTT. Encoded protein: CASSKGVVGQPQHF.

The chain links TRBV29-1 to TRBJ2-7, with TRBD2 matching over 15 bases. The V gene end was trimmed by 4 bases and the J gene end by 2 bases; junction bases not matched to a gene: 3. The CDR3 is 15 amino acids. CDR1 is SQVTM and CDR2 is ANQGSEA in the germline V gene. The CDR3, as DNA: TGCAGCGTTGGAGGACTAGCGGGGGGGACCTACGAGCAGTACTTC. Translated: CSVGGLAGGTYEQYF.

This chain connects TRBV7-9 to TRBJ1-2, with D uncertain. Germline CDR1 is SEHNR and CDR2 is FQNEAQ (reference sequence). The CDR3 is 15 amino acids. V was shortened by 5 bases and J by 4 bases, with 17 bases between the two germline ends. The CDR3 DNA is TGTGCCAGCAGCGTTGAACTGGGAGAGGGCTATGGCTACACCTTC. It codes for CASSVELGEGYGYTF.

This clonotype appeared a single time. The junction departs from the called germline gene at one end, perhaps through a read error. V usage is TRBV6-5 and J usage is TRBJ2-7, with 7 bases fitting TRBD1. Germline CDR1 is MNHEY and CDR2 is SVGAGI. CDR3 length: 15 residues. The CDR3 coding sequence is TGTGCCAGCAGTTACGGGGACAGCTTAACCTACGAGCAGCACTTC. Protein: CASSYGDSLTYEQHF.

This clonotype was recorded at least ten times. The CDR3: CASSSLGQGYTGELFF. CDR3 bases: TGTGCCAGCAGTTCCCTCGGACAGGGGTACACCGGGGAGCTGTTTTTT. This rearrangement joins TRBV7-3 to TRBJ2-2, with 9 nucleotides matching TRBD1. The J segment lost 3 bases and the V segment lost 6 bases, leaving 8 bases of the junction unmatched. Germline-derived CDR1 and CDR2 are SGHTA and FQGTGA. The CDR3 spans 16 residues.